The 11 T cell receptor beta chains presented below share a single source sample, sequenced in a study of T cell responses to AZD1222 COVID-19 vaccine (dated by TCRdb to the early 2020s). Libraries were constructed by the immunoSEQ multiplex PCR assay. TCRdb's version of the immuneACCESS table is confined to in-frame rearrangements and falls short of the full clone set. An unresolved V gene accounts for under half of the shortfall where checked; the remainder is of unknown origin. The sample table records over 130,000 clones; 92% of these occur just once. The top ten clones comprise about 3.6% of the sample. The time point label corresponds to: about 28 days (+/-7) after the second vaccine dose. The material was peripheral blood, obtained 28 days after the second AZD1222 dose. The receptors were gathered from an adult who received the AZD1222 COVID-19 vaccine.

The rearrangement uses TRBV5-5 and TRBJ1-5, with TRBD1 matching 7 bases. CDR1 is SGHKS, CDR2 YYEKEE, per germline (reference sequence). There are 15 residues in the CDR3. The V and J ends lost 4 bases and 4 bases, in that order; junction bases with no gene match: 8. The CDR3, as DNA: TGTGCCAGCAGCAAGACAGGGCCGCCGAATCAGCCCCAGCATTTT. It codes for CASSKTGPPNQPQHF.

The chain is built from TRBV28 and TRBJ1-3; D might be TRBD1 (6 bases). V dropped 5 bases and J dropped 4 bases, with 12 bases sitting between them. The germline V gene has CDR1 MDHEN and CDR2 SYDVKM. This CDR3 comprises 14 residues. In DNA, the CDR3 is TGTGCCAGCAGTCTGGGGGCGCAAGGAAACACCATATATTTT. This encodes CASSLGAQGNTIYF.

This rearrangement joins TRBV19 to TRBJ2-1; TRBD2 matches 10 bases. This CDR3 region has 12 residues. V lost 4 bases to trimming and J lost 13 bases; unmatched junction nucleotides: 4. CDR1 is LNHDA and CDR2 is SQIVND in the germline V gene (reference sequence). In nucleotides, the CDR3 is TGTGCCAGTAGTACTAGCGGGGGCAGTCAGTTCTTC. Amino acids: CASSTSGGSQFF.

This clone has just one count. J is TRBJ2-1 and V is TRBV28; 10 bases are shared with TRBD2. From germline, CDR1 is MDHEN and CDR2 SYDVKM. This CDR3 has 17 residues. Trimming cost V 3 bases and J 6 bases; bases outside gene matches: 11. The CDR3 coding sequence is TGTGCCAGCAGTTTCTCCCCCCGGACTAGCGGTCCCAATGAGCAGTTCTTC. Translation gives CASSFSPRTSGPNEQFF.

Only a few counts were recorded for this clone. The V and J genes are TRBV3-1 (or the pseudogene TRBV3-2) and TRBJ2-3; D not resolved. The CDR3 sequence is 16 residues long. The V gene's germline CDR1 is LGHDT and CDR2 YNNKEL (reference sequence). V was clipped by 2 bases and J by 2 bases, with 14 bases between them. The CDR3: CASSQPLIGSTDTQYF. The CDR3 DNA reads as TGTGCCAGCAGCCAACCCCTTATCGGGTCCACAGATACGCAGTATTTT.

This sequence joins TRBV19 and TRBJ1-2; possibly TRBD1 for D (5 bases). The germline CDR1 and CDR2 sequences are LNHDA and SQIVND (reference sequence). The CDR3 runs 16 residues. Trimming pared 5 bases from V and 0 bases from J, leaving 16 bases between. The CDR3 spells CASSGPGLPTNYGYTF. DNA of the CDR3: TGTGCCAGTAGTGGACCGGGACTCCCGACTAACTATGGCTACACCTTC.

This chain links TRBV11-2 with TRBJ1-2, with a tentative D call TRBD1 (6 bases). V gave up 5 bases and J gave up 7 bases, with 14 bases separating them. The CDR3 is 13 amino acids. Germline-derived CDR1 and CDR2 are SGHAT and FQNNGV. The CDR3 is CASSRTVRGGYTF. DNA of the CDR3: TGTGCCAGCAGCAGGACGGTCAGGGGTGGCTACACCTTC.

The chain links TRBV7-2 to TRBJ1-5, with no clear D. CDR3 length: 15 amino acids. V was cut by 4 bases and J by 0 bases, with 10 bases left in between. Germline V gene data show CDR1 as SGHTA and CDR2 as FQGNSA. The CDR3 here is CASSSGRYSNQPQHF. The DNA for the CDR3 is TGTGCCAGCAGCTCCGGACGGTATAGCAATCAGCCCCAGCATTTT. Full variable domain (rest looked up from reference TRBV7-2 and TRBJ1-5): GAGVSQSPSNKVTEKGKDVELRCDPISGHTALYWYRQSLGQGLEFLIYFQGNSAPDKSGLPSDRFSAERTGGSVSTLTIQRTQQEDSAVYLCASSSGRYSNQPQHFGDGTRLSIL.

The chain's CDR3 is CATSDPRTGNTEAFF. CDR3 coding DNA: TGTGCCACCAGTGATCCTAGGACAGGAAACACTGAAGCTTTCTTT. The rearrangement uses TRBV24-1 and TRBJ1-1; 7 positions agree with TRBD1. The junction had 5 bases not matched to a gene; V was cut back by 3 bases and J by 2 bases. The CDR3 spans 15 residues. Per the germline V gene, CDR1 is KGHDR and CDR2 is SFDVKD.

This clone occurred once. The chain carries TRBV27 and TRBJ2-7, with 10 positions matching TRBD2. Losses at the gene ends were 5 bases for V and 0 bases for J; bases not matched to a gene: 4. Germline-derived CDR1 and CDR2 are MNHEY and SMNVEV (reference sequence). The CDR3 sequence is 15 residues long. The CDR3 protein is CASSLTSGFSYEQYF. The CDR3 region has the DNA TGTGCCAGCAGTCTGACTAGCGGGTTCTCCTACGAGCAGTACTTC.

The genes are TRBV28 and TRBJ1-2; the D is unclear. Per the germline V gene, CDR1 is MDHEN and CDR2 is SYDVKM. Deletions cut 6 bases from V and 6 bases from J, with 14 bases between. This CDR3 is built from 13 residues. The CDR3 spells CASSTDQLNGYTF. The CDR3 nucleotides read TGTGCCAGCAGCACCGACCAACTAAATGGCTACACCTTC.